Shown below are 21 T cell receptor beta chains from a single sample sequenced in a study of PD-1 blockade in classical Hodgkin lymphoma. Generated by immunoSEQ multiplex PCR, the TCRdb table keeps only in-frame clones and is missing some. The sample carries more than 50,000 clones, around 87% recorded once. After autologous stem cell transplantation all patients relapsed, and prior brentuximab vedotin exposure differed between cohorts. The sample was peripheral blood mononuclear cells (PBMCs), taken at baseline. These receptors all come from a human donor with classical Hodgkin lymphoma.

V usage is TRBV7-6 and J usage is TRBJ2-2; D call uncertain. Germline V gene sequence: CDR1 SGHVS, CDR2 FNYEAQ. V dropped 1 base and J dropped 3 bases, with 6 bases sitting between them. The CDR3 sequence is 14 residues long. CDR3 DNA sequence: TGTGCCAGCAGCTTAGGCATAGACACCGGGGAGCTGTTTTTT. It codes for CASSLGIDTGELFF.

The chain couples TRBV5-5 to TRBJ2-1; D may match TRBD1 or TRBD2 (5 bases each). The V and J ends lost 0 bases and 6 bases respectively, with 10 bases between them. The CDR3 runs to 14 residues. Germline V gene lookup returns CDR1 SGHKS and CDR2 YYEKEE (reference sequence). The CDR3 nucleotides read TGTGCCAGCAGCTTGGTGGGGGTCCCCAATGAGCAGTTCTTC. It encodes CASSLVGVPNEQFF.

In DNA form, the CDR3 reads TGTGCCAGCGGAAGACGGGTTAACTATGGCTACACCTTC. Translation: CASGRRVNYGYTF. V usage is TRBV6-1 and J usage is TRBJ1-2; D not resolved. CDR3 length equals 13 residues. Germline assignment: CDR1 MNHNS and CDR2 SASEGT. The V and J ends lost 8 bases and 1 base respectively, with 11 bases between them.

The chain has TRBV21-1 and TRBJ1-6; the DNA was not used to check the table's D call, TRBD1. TRBV21-1 is listed as a pseudogene. The CDR3 contains 17 residues. This CDR3 is CASSTPTGGVQNSPLHF. Written as DNA, the CDR3 is TGTGCCAGCAGCACTCCGACAGGGGGCGTTCAAAATTCACCCCTCCACTTT.

The V call is TRBV27, the J call TRBJ2-7; 7 nucleotides agree with TRBD1. Trimming removed 7 bases from V and 5 bases from J; junction bases left unmatched: 14. Germline V gene lookup returns CDR1 MNHEY and CDR2 SMNVEV (reference sequence). The CDR3 loop spans 15 amino acids. The CDR3 here is CASNKGAPHDDEQYF. The CDR3, as DNA: TGTGCCAGCAACAAGGGGGCCCCGCACGATGACGAGCAGTACTTC.

This chain uses TRBV7-2 with TRBJ1-2; D uncertain. The length of the CDR3 is 17 residues. Trimming shortened V by 2 bases and J by 3 bases, and 19 bases separated the two germline ends. The germline CDR1 and CDR2 sequences are SGHTA and FQGNSA. CDR3 sequence: CASSLSSRLSRDYGYTF. The CDR3 DNA follows: TGTGCCAGCAGCTTATCAAGTCGCCTCTCTCGAGACTATGGCTACACCTTC. The full variable domain, with the rest looked up from reference TRBV7-2 and TRBJ1-2, is GAGVSQSPSNKVTEKGKDVELRCDPISGHTALYWYRQSLGQGLEFLIYFQGNSAPDKSGLPSDRFSAERTGGSVSTLTIQRTQQEDSAVYLCASSLSSRLSRDYGYTFGSGTRLTVV.

This chain connects TRBV7-2 to TRBJ2-3; TRBD2 is a possible D gene (5 bases). The CDR3 totals 14 residues. Germline CDR1 and CDR2: SGHTA and FQGNSA. V shed 5 bases and J shed 9 bases, with 18 bases lying between them. Here the CDR3 DNA reads TGTGCCAGCAGCCCCGGGGTCGCCGGAAGAACGCAGTATTTT. Amino acid sequence: CASSPGVAGRTQYF.

The V and J genes are TRBV30 and TRBJ2-7, with D maybe TRBD2 (6 bases). The CDR3 extends over 14 amino acids. Between the trimmed V and J ends, which lost 7 bases and 1 base, there was a span of 17 bases. Germline V gives CDR1 GTSNPN, CDR2 SVGIG (reference sequence). CDR3 DNA: TGTGCCTCAAACACGGAGGGGAGGTCCTACGAGCAGTACTTC. It specifies CASNTEGRSYEQYF.

The genes are TRBV29-1 and TRBJ2-7; TRBD1 agrees at 7 bases. J gave up 4 bases and V 7 bases, and 16 bases lay outside the gene matches. This CDR3 is built from 15 residues. Germline V gene data show CDR1 as SQVTM and CDR2 as ANQGSEA. In DNA form, the CDR3 reads TGCAGCGCCCTAAACAGGGGATCAATGGGATACGAGCAGTACTTC. Its translation is CSALNRGSMGYEQYF.

The chain carries TRBV5-1 and TRBJ2-5; D ambiguous. The ends were cut back, 2 bases at V and 3 bases at J, with 2 bases in the middle. The CDR3 runs to 11 residues. CDR1 and CDR2 (germline): SGHRS, YFSETQ. The CDR3 coding sequence is TGCGCCAGCAGCTTCAAAGAGACCCAGTACTTC. Protein: CASSFKETQYF. The entire variable domain, with the rest obtained from reference TRBV5-1 and TRBJ2-5, is as follows: KAGVTQTPRYLIKTRGQQVTLSCSPISGHRSVSWYQQTPGQGLQFLFEYFSETQRNKGNFPGRFSGRQFSNSRSEMNVSTLELGDSALYLCASSFKETQYFGPGTRLLVL.

V and J are TRBV30 and TRBJ2-5, with D perhaps TRBD1 (5 bases). The length of the CDR3 is 15 residues. The V and J ends lost 5 bases and 3 bases respectively, with 19 bases between them. In germline, CDR1 is GTSNPN, CDR2 SVGIG (reference sequence). The CDR3 loop is CAWASGLGREETQYF. The DNA for the CDR3 is TGTGCCTGGGCCTCAGGTTTAGGCAGGGAAGAGACCCAGTACTTC.

J is TRBJ1-1 and V is TRBV7-2; no clear D. Trimming took 3 bases from V and 1 from J, leaving 9 bases between them. The CDR3 is 14 amino acids. The germline V gene has CDR1 SGHTA and CDR2 FQGNSA. This CDR3 reads CASSFAGGNTEAFF. The CDR3, as DNA: TGTGCCAGCAGCTTCGCAGGAGGGAACACTGAAGCTTTCTTT.

The chain is built from TRBV19 and TRBJ1-1, with D possibly matching TRBD1 (6 bases). Deletions cut 11 bases from V and 1 base from J, with 17 bases between. The CDR3 sequence is 14 residues long. The V gene's germline CDR1 is LNHDA and CDR2 SQIVND (reference sequence). In nucleotides, the CDR3 is TGTGCCTCCAGGTGGGGGCCGGCGAACACTGAAGCTTTCTTT. Translating it yields CASRWGPANTEAFF.

The rearrangement joins TRBV5-4 to TRBJ1-1, with TRBD1 identical over 7 bases. The CDR3 length is 14 residues. V gave up 0 bases and J gave up 2 bases; unmatched junction bases: 1. Germline V gene lookup returns CDR1 SGHNT and CDR2 YYREEE (reference sequence). The CDR3 spells CASSLGTGNTEAFF. DNA of the CDR3: TGTGCCAGCAGCTTGGGGACAGGCAACACTGAAGCTTTCTTT.

CDR3 protein: CASSITGSSYEQYF. In DNA form, the CDR3 reads TGTGCCAGTAGCATTACAGGGAGCTCCTACGAGCAGTACTTC. The chain is built from TRBV19 and TRBJ2-7; the D gene is possibly TRBD1 (6 bases). V was pared by 6 bases and J by 0 bases, with 12 bases between. Germline loops: CDR1 LNHDA, CDR2 SQIVND (reference sequence). The CDR3 spans 14 residues.

This chain uses TRBV5-1 with TRBJ2-1; the match to TRBD1 covers 8 bases. Germline CDR1 is SGHRS and CDR2 is YFSETQ. There are 13 residues in the CDR3. Unmatched junction bases numbered 0, after V lost 3 bases and J lost 4 bases. CDR3 nucleotide sequence: TGCGCCAGCAGCTGGACAGGGTACAATGAGCAGTTCTTC. Its translation is CASSWTGYNEQFF.

This clone appeared once. The gene calls are TRBV11-2 and TRBJ2-2; D gene unclear. V was trimmed by 5 bases and J by 7 bases, leaving 17 bases between them. The V gene's germline CDR1 is SGHAT and CDR2 FQNNGV. This CDR3 comprises 15 residues. CDR3 in amino acids: CASSPGSGGVGELFF. The DNA of the CDR3 is TGTGCCAGCAGCCCTGGTTCGGGCGGTGTCGGGGAGCTGTTTTTT.

This clone is medium-sized (0.01 to 0.1%) by share. The genes are TRBV19 and TRBJ1-2; no firm D call. CDR1 is LNHDA and CDR2 is SQIVND in the germline V gene (reference sequence). CDR3 length: 15 residues. Trimming removed 0 bases from V and 6 bases from J, with 14 bases in between. The CDR3 region has the DNA TGTGCCAGTAGTATAGATCCCTCATGGAGGGATGGCTACACCTTC. Its translation: CASSIDPSWRDGYTF.

This clone was detected once. This chain links TRBV30 with TRBJ1-6, with no clear D. CDR1 is GTSNPN and CDR2 is SVGIG in the germline V gene (reference sequence). V was clipped by 2 bases and J by 11 bases, with 16 bases between them. The CDR3 totals 14 residues. The CDR3 reads CAWSLTGLGTPLHF. CDR3 DNA: TGTGCCTGGAGTCTGACTGGCCTGGGGACACCCCTCCACTTT.

This sequence joins TRBV6-5 and TRBJ2-1; D ambiguous. Germline V gives CDR1 MNHEY, CDR2 SVGAGI. Trimming removed 2 bases from V and 2 bases from J, with 1 base in between. The length of the CDR3 is 12 residues. DNA for the CDR3: TGTGCCAGCAGTTACCCCTACAATGAGCAGTTCTTC. This codes for CASSYPYNEQFF.

The chain recombines TRBV27 with TRBJ1-5, with 9 bases lining up with TRBD1. Germline V gives CDR1 MNHEY, CDR2 SMNVEV (reference sequence). The CDR3 runs to 16 residues. V lost 6 bases, J lost 4 bases, and 10 bases stayed unmatched. The CDR3 DNA reads TGTGCCAGCAGGCCCATGGGACAGGGTAAGAATCAGCCCCAGCATTTT. Residues: CASRPMGQGKNQPQHF.